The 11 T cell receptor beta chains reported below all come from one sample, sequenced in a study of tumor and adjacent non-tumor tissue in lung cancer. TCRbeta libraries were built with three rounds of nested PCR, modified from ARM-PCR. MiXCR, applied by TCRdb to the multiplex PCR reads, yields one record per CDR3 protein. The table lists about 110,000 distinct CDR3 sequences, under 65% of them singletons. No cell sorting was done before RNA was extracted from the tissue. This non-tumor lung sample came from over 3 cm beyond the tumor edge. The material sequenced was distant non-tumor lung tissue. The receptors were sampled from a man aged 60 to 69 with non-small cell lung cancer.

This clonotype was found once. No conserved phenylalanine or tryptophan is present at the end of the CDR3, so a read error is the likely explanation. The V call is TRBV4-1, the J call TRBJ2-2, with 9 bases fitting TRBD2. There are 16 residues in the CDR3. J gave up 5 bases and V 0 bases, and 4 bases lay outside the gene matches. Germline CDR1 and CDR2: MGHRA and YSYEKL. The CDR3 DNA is TGCGCCAGCAGCCAAGAGCGGGGGGGACTTACCGGGGAGCTGTTTTCT. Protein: CASSQERGGLTGELFS.

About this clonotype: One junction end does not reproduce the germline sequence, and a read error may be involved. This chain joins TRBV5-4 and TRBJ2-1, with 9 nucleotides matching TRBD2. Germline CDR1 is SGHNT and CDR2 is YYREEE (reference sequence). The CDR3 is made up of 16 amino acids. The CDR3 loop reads CDSSLGSGLALRDLFF. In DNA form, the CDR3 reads TGTGACAGCAGCTTGGGTTCTGGACTAGCGCTCCGGGATTTGTTCTTC.

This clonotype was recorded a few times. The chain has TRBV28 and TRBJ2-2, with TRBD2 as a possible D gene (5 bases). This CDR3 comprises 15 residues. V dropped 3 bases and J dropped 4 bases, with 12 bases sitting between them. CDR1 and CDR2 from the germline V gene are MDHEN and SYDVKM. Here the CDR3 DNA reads TGTGCCAGCAGTTTGGGCAGAGGGCCCACCGGGGAGCTGTTTTTT. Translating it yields CASSLGRGPTGELFF.

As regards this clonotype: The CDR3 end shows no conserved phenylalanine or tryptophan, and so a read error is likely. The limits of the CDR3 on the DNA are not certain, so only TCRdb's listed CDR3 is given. The CDR3 is CASSILQGTFRERYS. This chain connects TRBV11-1 to TRBJ2-7; the table's D call, TRBD1, has no DNA check behind it. The CDR3 length is 15 residues, termini included. CDR1 SGHAT and CDR2 FQDESV come from the germline V gene (reference sequence).

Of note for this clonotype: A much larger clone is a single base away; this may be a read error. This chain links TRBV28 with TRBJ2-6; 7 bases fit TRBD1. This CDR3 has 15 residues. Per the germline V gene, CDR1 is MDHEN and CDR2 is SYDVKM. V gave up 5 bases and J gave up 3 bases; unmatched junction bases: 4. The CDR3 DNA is TGTGCCAGCAGTCCCACAGGGGATGGGGCCAACGTCCTGACTTTC. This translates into CASSPTGDGANVLTF.

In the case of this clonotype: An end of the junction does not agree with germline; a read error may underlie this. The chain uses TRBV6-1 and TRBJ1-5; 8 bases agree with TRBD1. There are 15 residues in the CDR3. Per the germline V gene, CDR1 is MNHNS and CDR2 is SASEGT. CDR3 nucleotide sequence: TGTGTCAGCAGTGAAGTCGGGACAGGTAATCAGCCCCAGCATTTT. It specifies CVSSEVGTGNQPQHF.

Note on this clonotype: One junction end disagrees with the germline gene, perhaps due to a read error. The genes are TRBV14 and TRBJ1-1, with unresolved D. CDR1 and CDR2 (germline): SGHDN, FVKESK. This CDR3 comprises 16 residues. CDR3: CASESTADEGSTEAFF. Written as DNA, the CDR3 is TGTGCCAGCGAATCAACAGCCGACGAGGGAAGCACTGAAGCATTCTTT.

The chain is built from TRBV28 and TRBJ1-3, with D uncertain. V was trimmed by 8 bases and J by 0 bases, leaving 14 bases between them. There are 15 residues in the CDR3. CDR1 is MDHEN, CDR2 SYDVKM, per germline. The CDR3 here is CASGLGVNSGNTIYF. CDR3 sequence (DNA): TGTGCCAGCGGTCTTGGGGTCAACTCTGGAAACACCATATATTTT.

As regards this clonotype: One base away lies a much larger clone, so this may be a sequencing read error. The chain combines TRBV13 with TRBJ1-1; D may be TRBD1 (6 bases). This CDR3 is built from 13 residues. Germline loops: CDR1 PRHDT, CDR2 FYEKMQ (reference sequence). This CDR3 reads CGSSRQVNTEAFF. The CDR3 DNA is TGTGGCAGCAGCCGACAGGTGAACACTGAAGCTTTCTTT.

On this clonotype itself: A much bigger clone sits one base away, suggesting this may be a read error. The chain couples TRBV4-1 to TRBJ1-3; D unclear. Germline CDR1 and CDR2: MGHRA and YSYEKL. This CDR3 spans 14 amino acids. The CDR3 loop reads CVSSELKGSNTIYF. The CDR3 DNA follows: TGCGTCAGCAGCGAGTTGAAGGGAAGCAACACCATATATTTT.

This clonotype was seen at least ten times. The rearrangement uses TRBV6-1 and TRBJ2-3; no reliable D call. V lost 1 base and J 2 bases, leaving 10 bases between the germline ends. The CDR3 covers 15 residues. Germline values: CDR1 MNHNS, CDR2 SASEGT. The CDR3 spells CASSEDYIPTDTQYF. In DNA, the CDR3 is TGTGCCAGCAGTGAAGACTACATTCCCACAGATACGCAGTATTTT.